This T cell receptor beta chain was recovered during a study of shared clonotypes between healthy human individuals. The input for sorted-subset replicate PCRs was approximately 200 ng DNA, about 30,000 T cell genomes. The protocol was immunoSEQ multiplex PCR, while the TCRdb copy is restricted to in-frame clones and leaves out a portion. This table holds a few million clones, approximately 96% found once. The CDR3 consists of 14 residues. J gave up 9 bases and V 6 bases, and 4 bases lay outside the gene matches. The germline gives CDR1 WNHNN, CDR2 SYGVQD (reference sequence). Concerning this clone: In the same sample, other DNA sequences code for this CDR3.

The clonotype comes from a man aged 18 to 30 in good health. Sequencing input: naive CD4+ T cells sorted from blood. Subset in this sample: CD45RA+ positively selected. The chain has TRBV10-1 and TRBJ2-1, with 14 bases identical to TRBD2. CDR3 coding DNA: TGCGCCAGCAGCCCGGGACTAGCGGGAGTTGAGCAGTTCTTC. Translation gives CASSPGLAGVEQFF.